This T cell receptor beta chain originates from a study of T cell clonality in common variable immunodeficiency. Study conclusions and caveats: CVID patient heterogeneity limited repertoire-clinical complication correlations. Compared with controls, CVID subjects had fewer shared TCRbeta clones.

Sequencing was performed with immunoSEQ multiplex PCR; in TCRdb, only in-frame clones are kept and a portion is missing. The data show around 60,000 clones, none appearing only once, with about 1.5% held by the ten largest. This clone has a count of ten or more. Antigen specificity is unknown. The observed sequence ends 3 residues before the CDR3 terminus, with the missing tail filled in from the germline J gene. The CDR3 sequence is 13 residues long. V was shortened by 3 bases and J by 1 base, with 8 bases between the two germline ends. Germline lookup yields CDR1 DFQATT and CDR2 SNEGSKA (reference sequence). Blood samples were heparinized, about 5 to 9 ml per donor.

The chain couples TRBV20-1 to TRBJ2-3, with no clear D. Specimen: peripheral blood mononuclear cells. The source of this sequence is a person aged 18 to 70 in good health. The part of the CDR3 DNA that was read is TGCAGTGCTAGTCTTCAGGGCACAGATACG. It is translated as CSASLQGTDT. The complete CDR3 sequence is CSASLQGTDTQYF.